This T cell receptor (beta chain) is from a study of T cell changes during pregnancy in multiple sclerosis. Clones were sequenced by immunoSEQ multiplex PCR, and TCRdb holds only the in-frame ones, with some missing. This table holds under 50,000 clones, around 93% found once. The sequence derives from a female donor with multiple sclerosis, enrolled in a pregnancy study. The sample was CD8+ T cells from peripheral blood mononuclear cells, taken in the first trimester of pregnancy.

The CDR3 region has the DNA TGTGCCAGCAGCCCGGGGGGTCTCCTCTCCTACGAGCAGTACTTC. Translating gives CASSPGGLLSYEQYF. The genes are TRBV9 and TRBJ2-7; 7 positions agree with TRBD2. Germline V gene sequence: CDR1 SGDLS, CDR2 YYNGEE. The CDR3 is 15 amino acids. Germline trimming cut 4 bases from V and 0 bases from J; bases unmatched to any gene: 7.